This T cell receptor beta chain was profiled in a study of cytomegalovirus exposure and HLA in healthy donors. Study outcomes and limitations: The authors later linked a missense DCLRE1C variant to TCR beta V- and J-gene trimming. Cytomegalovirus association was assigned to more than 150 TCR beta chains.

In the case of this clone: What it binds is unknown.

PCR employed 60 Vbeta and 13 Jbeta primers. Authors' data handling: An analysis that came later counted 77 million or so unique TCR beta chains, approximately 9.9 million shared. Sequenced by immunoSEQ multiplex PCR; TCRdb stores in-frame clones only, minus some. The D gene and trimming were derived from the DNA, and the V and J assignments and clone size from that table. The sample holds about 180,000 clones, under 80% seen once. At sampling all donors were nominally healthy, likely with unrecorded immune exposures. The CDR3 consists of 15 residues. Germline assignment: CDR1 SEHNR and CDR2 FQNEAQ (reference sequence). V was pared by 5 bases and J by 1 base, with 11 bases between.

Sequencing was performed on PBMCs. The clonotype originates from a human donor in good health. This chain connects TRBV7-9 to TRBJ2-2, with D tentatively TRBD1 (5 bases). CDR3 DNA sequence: TGTGCCAGCAGCGAAAGGACATTGAACACCGGGGAGCTGTTTTTT. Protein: CASSERTLNTGELFF.